This TCR beta chain came from a study of post-analysis software for immune sequencing data. About the research overall: Several disease courses (relapsing-remitting, secondary progressive and progressive-relapsing) of multiple sclerosis were included.

Whole-study results and caveats: Significantly lower normalized Chao1 diversity was found in patients with multiple sclerosis relative to controls. Patients had higher frequencies than controls of five TRBV segments, including TRBV5-6, TRBV5-1 and TRBV20-1.

Remarks on this clonotype: The target antigen is unknown.

V was cut by 0 bases and J by 0 bases, with 7 bases left in between. The CDR3 contains 15 residues. CDR1 is MGHRA and CDR2 is YSYEKL in the germline V gene. Carried by the TCR beta cDNA libraries were unique molecular identifiers. There were 1 to 10 million T cells, and 450,000 to 550,000 cDNA molecules came from them. TCRdb itself ran the PCR reads through MiXCR, one entry per CDR3 protein. The sample shows hundreds of thousands of distinct CDR3 sequences, roughly 50% of them seen only once. The sequence came from a girl aged 10-17 years with multiple sclerosis. The sequenced material came from blood. This chain links TRBV4-1 with TRBJ2-3; D remains unclear. The CDR3 DNA reads TGCGCCAGCAGCCAAGACCTCGTCAGCACAGATACGCAGTATTTT. Its protein is CASSQDLVSTDTQYF.